The 11 T cell receptor beta chains reported below all come from one sample, sequenced in a study of Ad26.COV2.S vaccination and SARS-CoV-2 variants. Data came from immunoSEQ multiplex PCR; TCRdb stores just in-frame clones and leaves some out. The table records about 87,000 clones, 82% of them present only once. The material sequenced was peripheral blood, taken after recovery from COVID-19. The receptor source for this set is a human donor who had recovered from COVID-19.

The chain employs TRBV13 and TRBJ2-1; TRBD1 matches at 7 bases. Germline CDR1 PRHDT, CDR2 FYEKMQ (reference sequence). The CDR3 totals 16 residues. Trimming removed 4 bases from V and 2 bases from J; junction bases left unmatched: 8. The CDR3: CASSSNRDSPYNEQFF. DNA for the CDR3: TGTGCCAGCAGCTCAAACCGGGACAGCCCCTACAATGAGCAGTTCTTC.

This clone has just one count. The V gene is TRBV9, the J gene TRBJ2-7; unclear D gene. CDR1 is SGDLS, CDR2 YYNGEE, per germline. V lost 0 bases and J 1 base, leaving 8 bases between the germline ends. The CDR3 loop spans 14 amino acids. As DNA, the CDR3 is TGTGCCAGCAGCGTAGCTGGCACTTCCTACGAGCAGTACTTC. This sequence encodes CASSVAGTSYEQYF.

The CDR3 sequence is CATKPDTPGGNQPQHF. CDR3 nucleotides: TGTGCCACAAAACCGGACACCCCCGGGGGCAATCAGCCCCAGCATTTT. The chain couples TRBV19 to TRBJ1-5; maybe TRBD1 (5 bases). V lost 10 bases to trimming and J lost 2 bases, with 21 bases between them. Germline CDR1 LNHDA, CDR2 SQIVND (reference sequence). The CDR3 runs 16 residues.

This sequence joins TRBV6-4 and TRBJ2-1; 10 bases line up with TRBD2. Germline values: CDR1 MRHNA, CDR2 SNTAGT. With V trimmed by 2 bases and J by 5 bases, 3 bases remained unmatched. CDR3 length equals 15 residues. CDR3 sequence (DNA): TGTGCCAGCAGTGACCAGCGGGAGGGTCACAATGAGCAGTTCTTC. This gives the protein CASSDQREGHNEQFF.

The rearrangement links TRBV28 to TRBJ1-6; D uncertain. Germline CDR1 and CDR2: MDHEN and SYDVKM. V was pared by 3 bases and J by 1 base, with 7 bases between. This CDR3 spans 15 amino acids. The CDR3 spells CASSLAVSYNSPLHF. The CDR3 DNA sequence: TGTGCCAGCAGTTTGGCGGTTTCCTATAATTCACCCCTCCACTTT.

This chain joins TRBV28 and TRBJ2-1; 8 bases map to TRBD2. This CDR3 is built from 15 residues. From germline, CDR1 is MDHEN and CDR2 SYDVKM. V dropped 1 base and J dropped 6; count of bases not matched to a gene: 5. The CDR3 sequence: CASSLSTGGGNEQFF. CDR3 DNA sequence: TGTGCCAGCAGTTTATCGACGGGAGGGGGCAATGAGCAGTTCTTC.

The chain carries TRBV7-6 and TRBJ2-1, with unresolved D. V shed 0 bases and J shed 6 bases, with 6 bases lying between them. Germline V gene sequence: CDR1 SGHVS, CDR2 FNYEAQ. The CDR3 runs 13 residues. The CDR3 DNA follows: TGTGCCAGCAGCTTAGCGACGTCCAATGAGCAGTTCTTC. It is translated as CASSLATSNEQFF.

The V and J genes are TRBV19 and TRBJ1-3; D remains unclear. Trimming stripped 3 bases from V and 0 bases from J, with 3 bases between. CDR3 length: 13 amino acids. Germline values: CDR1 LNHDA, CDR2 SQIVND (reference sequence). CDR3 protein: CASSINSGNTIYF. The CDR3 region has the DNA TGTGCCAGTAGTATCAACTCTGGAAACACCATATATTTT.

This chain connects TRBV4-1 to TRBJ2-3; 7 nucleotides match TRBD2. The trim removed 2 bases at V and 0 bases at J, leaving 8 bases unmatched. Germline CDR1 reads MGHRA; CDR2 reads YSYEKL. This CDR3 comprises 17 residues. CDR3 sequence: CASSQKLSGVSTDTQYF. CDR3 DNA: TGCGCCAGCAGCCAAAAGTTAAGCGGGGTGAGCACAGATACGCAGTATTTT.

The rearrangement joins TRBV7-9 to TRBJ1-2; D remains ambiguous. This CDR3 spans 13 amino acids. The germline V gene encodes CDR1 SEHNR and CDR2 FQNEAQ (reference sequence). Between the trimmed V and J ends, which lost 3 bases and 2 bases, there was a span of 7 bases. The DNA of the CDR3 is TGTGCCAGCAGCTTTCTGGGCAACTATGGCTACACCTTC. Amino acids: CASSFLGNYGYTF.

The chain links TRBV6-1 to TRBJ2-3; the D is unclear. The CDR3 runs to 15 residues. V was cut by 2 bases and J by 6 bases, with 15 bases left in between. From germline, CDR1 is MNHNS and CDR2 SASEGT. The CDR3 protein is CASSETLAGDDTQYF. As DNA, the CDR3 is TGTGCCAGCAGTGAAACTCTGGCTGGTGATGATACGCAGTATTTT.